This T cell receptor beta chain was recovered during a study of post-analysis software for immune sequencing data (dated by TCRdb to between 2014 and 2017). A note on the overall study: Relapsing-remitting, secondary progressive and progressive-relapsing multiple sclerosis were recorded as disease courses, and subtype annotation was lacking for some patients. The multiple sclerosis patient repertoires were compared with approximately 11 previously published healthy control repertoires from donors aged roughly 6 to 27 years. A subset of samples was prepared in parallel using single-end sample barcoding, then pooled and co-amplified after Illumina adapter ligation. Study-wide conclusions, independent of this receptor: Four to six TRBV segments, including TRBV5-6, TRBV5-1 and TRBV20-1, were significantly more frequent in patients than controls. Direct clustering with F measure showed strong co-clustering of samples prepared in the same batch, prompting a batch-effect correction. The multiple sclerosis patient group was slightly younger than the control group. Normalized Chao1 diversity was significantly lower in multiple sclerosis patients than controls, suggesting substantial peripheral T-cell clonal expansion.

The CDR3 holds 13 amino acids from the cysteine to the phenylalanine. Only the CDR3 DNA is retained, 39 bases long and in frame from the first base. The germline V gene sets CDR1 to MNHEY and CDR2 to SVGEGT. This clonotype showed up just a few times. Its antigen is still unknown. Nothing much larger sits one base from this clone, and base qualities are not available. TCR beta repertoires were profiled from peripheral blood of over 10 young patients with multiple sclerosis to demonstrate the VDJtools post-analysis software. The patients with multiple sclerosis were children and adolescents between roughly 6 and 15 years of age. Library creation used PCR. The run used an Illumina HiSeq 2500. To reduce PCR and sequencing biases, unique molecular identifiers were built into the TCR beta cDNA libraries. Every 1 to 10 million input T cells yielded approximately 500,000 cDNA molecules, meaning each molecule approximated one T cell. The same protocol used for the earlier healthy control dataset was applied to prepare and sequence the patient libraries. Samples belonging to the same batch were prepared together, multiplexed and sequenced on a shared HiSeq lane. On the authors' methods: MIGEC handled the raw barcoded reads, throwing out single-read molecular identifier groups before consensus assembly and CDR3 extraction. VDJtools was used for post-analysis of the clonotype tables, and diversity was normalized by down-sampling every dataset to the size of the smallest sample. Repertoire overlap clustering matched CDR3 amino acid but not nucleotide sequences to correct batch-related cross-sample contamination. Clones were called with MiXCR by TCRdb after fastp trimmed the public reads at Q25, and only in-frame beta chains were retained. One record per CDR3 amino acid sequence lists the most common genes and DNA. TCRdb's processing, not the authors', yielded these V and J calls. This sample lists approximately 660,000 distinct CDR3 sequences; 59% were detected once. The ten largest make up roughly 10% of the sample.

The sequencing input was blood. The receptor was isolated from a girl aged 2-10 years with multiple sclerosis. The chain uses TRBV6-2 or TRBV6-3 and TRBJ2-5; the D gene is not confidently resolved. The last part of the DNA fits TRBJ2-7 better; the J call may be wrong. In nucleotides, the sequence is TGTGCCAGCAGTCCCTCTGTTCAAGGCGAGCAGTACTTC. Its protein is CASSPSVQGEQYF.